One sample yielded the 18 T cell receptor beta chains listed below, sequenced in a study of T cell repertoires in cytomegalovirus infection. The antigens of these receptors remain unknown. TCRdb called the reads again in MiXCR, with one record for every CDR3 protein. This sample yields about 570,000 distinct CDR3 sequences, of which over 35% are seen a single time; around 50% belongs to the top ten. The sample in question was cultured PBMCs, obtained from culture after CMV antigen stimulation. The receptor source for this set is a human donor in good health (CMV status not recorded). Some clones in this sample may be carry-over from other donors' samples.

J is TRBJ1-1 and V is TRBV10-3; 10 bases agree with TRBD1. This CDR3 comprises 13 residues. Germline trimming cut 8 bases from V and 1 base from J; bases unmatched to any gene: 1. The V gene's germline CDR1 is ENHRY and CDR2 SYGVKD. CDR3 coding DNA: TGTGCCATCGGGACAGGGGCGAACACTGAAGCTTTCTTT. Translation: CAIGTGANTEAFF.

This chain links TRBV15 with TRBJ1-1; possible D gene TRBD1, 5 bases. The germline V gene encodes CDR1 LNHNV and CDR2 YYDKDF (reference sequence). Trimming pared 0 bases from V and 1 base from J, leaving 12 bases between. CDR3 length equals 16 residues. The CDR3 nucleotides read TGTGCCACCAGCAGAGATCTGTCCAGGGAGAACACTGAAGCTTTCTTT. Translating it yields CATSRDLSRENTEAFF.

This clonotype occurred a few times. The genes are TRBV27 and TRBJ1-6, with 7 bases matching TRBD1. The germline V gene has CDR1 MNHEY and CDR2 SMNVEV (reference sequence). V lost 5 bases, J lost 0 bases, and 4 bases stayed unmatched. CDR3 length: 16 residues. CDR3 sequence reads: CASSQTGISYNSPLHF. DNA of the CDR3: TGTGCCAGCAGTCAGACAGGGATCTCCTATAATTCACCCCTCCACTTT.

This clonotype was observed a single time. This chain connects TRBV28 to TRBJ1-1, with 9 positions matching TRBD1. Germline CDR1 is MDHEN and CDR2 is SYDVKM. J gave up 4 bases and V 3 bases, and 6 bases lay outside the gene matches. The CDR3 sequence is 15 residues long. The CDR3 DNA sequence: TGTGCCAGCAGTTTGCACAGGGGGCGTCGCACTGAAGCTTTCTTT. It encodes CASSLHRGRRTEAFF.

V gene TRBV20-1 combines with J gene TRBJ2-7; 7 bases line up with TRBD2. The V gene end was trimmed by 6 bases and the J gene end by 4 bases; junction bases not matched to a gene: 12. Germline CDR1 is DFQATT and CDR2 is SNEGSKA (reference sequence). The CDR3 is 14 residues long. The CDR3 region is CSASSGTMGYEQYF. The CDR3 coding sequence is TGCAGTGCGTCCAGCGGGACGATGGGATACGAGCAGTACTTC.

CDR3 residues: CASSIDRTYGYTF. Written as DNA, the CDR3 is TGTGCCAGCAGCATTGACAGAACCTATGGCTACACCTTC. The rearrangement joins TRBV7-9 to TRBJ1-2, with a weak D call TRBD1 (5 bases). Looked up from germline, CDR1 is SEHNR and CDR2 is FQNEAQ (reference sequence). There are 13 residues in the CDR3. Deletions cut 5 bases from V and 4 bases from J, with 11 bases between. Complete variable domain (other parts from reference TRBV7-9 and TRBJ1-2): DTGVSQNPRHKITKRGQNVTFRCDPISEHNRLYWYRQTLGQGPEFLTYFQNEAQLEKSRLLSDRFSAERPKGSFSTLEIQRTEQGDSAMYLCASSIDRTYGYTFGSGTRLTVV.

The chain has TRBV7-2 and TRBJ1-5; D remains unclear. The germline CDR1 and CDR2 sequences are SGHTA and FQGNSA. Trimming pared 5 bases from V and 0 bases from J, leaving 8 bases between. The CDR3 totals 14 residues. The CDR3, as DNA: TGTGCCAGCAGCCTCTACCATAGCAATCAGCCCCAGCATTTT. Translation gives CASSLYHSNQPQHF.

This clonotype occurred a few times. The chain combines TRBV5-6 with TRBJ2-1; D unclear. Looked up from germline, CDR1 is SGHDT and CDR2 is YYEEEE. Trimming cost V 3 bases and J 4 bases, with 14 bases left between them. The CDR3 extends over 15 amino acids. In DNA, the CDR3 is TGTGCCAGCAGCTCCAATAGAAGACGGTACAATGAGCAGTTCTTC. Translated, it gives CASSSNRRRYNEQFF.

This CDR3 is CASTSGVSGNTIYF. The CDR3 coding sequence is TGTGCCAGCACATCGGGGGTCTCTGGAAACACCATATATTTT. V gene TRBV11-2 combines with J gene TRBJ1-3, with D perhaps matching TRBD1 (5 bases). The CDR3 runs 14 residues. The germline gives CDR1 SGHAT, CDR2 FQNNGV. Trimming removed 7 bases at V and 0 bases at J, with 10 bases between.

This chain links TRBV7-2 with TRBJ1-1; tentative D call: TRBD1 (5 bases). This CDR3 is 13 amino acids long. V lost 3 bases and J 8 bases, leaving 13 bases between the germline ends. Germline lookup yields CDR1 SGHTA and CDR2 FQGNSA. The CDR3, as DNA: TGTGCCAGCAGCTTCGAGGCGACAGAAGAAGCTTTCTTT. Its translation is CASSFEATEEAFF.

The rearrangement links TRBV4-1 to TRBJ1-2, with D possibly matching TRBD1 (6 bases). CDR1 MGHRA and CDR2 YSYEKL come from the germline V gene. This CDR3 is built from 13 residues. Trimming took off 6 bases at V and 7 bases at J, with 15 bases between the two ends. The CDR3 DNA sequence: TGCGCCAGCAGTTCAGACAGGCCAGGTGGCTACACCTTC. As protein: CASSSDRPGGYTF.

V is TRBV19 and J is TRBJ2-4; D is undetermined. V was shortened by 6 bases and J by 3 bases, with 24 bases between the two germline ends. The CDR3 contains 18 residues. Germline-derived CDR1 and CDR2 are LNHDA and SQIVND (reference sequence). The CDR3 spells CASSPNRHGRLVKNIQYF. CDR3 sequence (DNA): TGTGCCAGTAGCCCCAATCGCCATGGACGGCTCGTCAAAAACATTCAGTACTTC.

This rearrangement joins TRBV7-2 to TRBJ2-7; either TRBD1 or TRBD2 may fit D (5 bases each). Germline V gene lookup returns CDR1 SGHTA and CDR2 FQGNSA. The V and J ends lost 5 bases and 0 bases respectively, with 14 bases between them. The CDR3 runs to 15 residues. The CDR3 sequence: CASSRDRESSYEQYF. CDR3 DNA sequence: TGTGCCAGCAGCCGGGACCGAGAGAGCTCCTACGAGCAGTACTTC.

The chain combines TRBV2 with TRBJ1-5, with TRBD1 identical over 7 bases. The CDR3 totals 13 residues. The junction had 6 bases not matched to a gene; V was cut back by 6 bases and J by 7 bases. Germline V gives CDR1 SNHLY, CDR2 FYNNEI. CDR3 loop: CASRGGLGQPQHF. The CDR3 region has the DNA TGTGCCAGCAGAGGGGGCCTGGGGCAGCCCCAGCATTTT.

The rearrangement uses TRBV27 and TRBJ1-1; no firm D call. In germline, CDR1 is MNHEY, CDR2 SMNVEV (reference sequence). This CDR3 is 14 amino acids long. V lost 2 bases, J lost 4 bases, and 11 bases lay in between. The CDR3 nucleotides read TGTGCCAGCAGTTTAGTCCAGTCTACCACTGAAGCTTTCTTT. It encodes CASSLVQSTTEAFF.

The chain is built from TRBV7-9 and TRBJ1-6; TRBD1 matches 8 bases. The germline V gene encodes CDR1 SEHNR and CDR2 FQNEAQ (reference sequence). The CDR3 extends over 16 amino acids. J was trimmed by 7 bases and V by 5 bases; bases with no gene match: 10. DNA of the CDR3: TGTGCCAGCAGCCAGGGGGCCGGAGGGAAGAATTCACCCCTCCACTTT. Translated, it gives CASSQGAGGKNSPLHF.

This clonotype has only a few counts. The J gene is TRBJ2-5, the V gene TRBV7-2; 8 nucleotides align to TRBD2. Germline V gene lookup returns CDR1 SGHTA and CDR2 FQGNSA. The junction had 7 bases not matched to a gene; V was cut back by 5 bases and J by 2 bases. This CDR3 contains 15 residues. The CDR3 protein is CASSRQRELQETQYF. The CDR3, as DNA: TGTGCCAGCAGCCGACAGCGGGAGCTACAAGAGACCCAGTACTTC.

The V gene is TRBV19, the J gene TRBJ2-1, with no clear D. The CDR3 has 15 residues. V lost 6 bases and J 9 bases, leaving 21 bases between the germline ends. Per germline, CDR1 LNHDA and CDR2 SQIVND (reference sequence). CDR3 protein: CASRDVGGSKGEQFF. The CDR3, as DNA: TGTGCCAGTAGGGACGTGGGCGGATCTAAGGGTGAGCAGTTCTTC.